This TCR beta chain comes out of a study of blood T cell repertoires in COVID-19. Study context: Nucleic acid was either cDNA or gDNA, and it came from T cells, B-cell-depleted T cells, or PBMCs.

Sequenced by immunoSEQ multiplex PCR; TCRdb stores in-frame clones only, minus some. The table records around 76,000 clones, about 83% of them present only once. Patients in Seattle were enrolled during active infection, then followed longitudinally. Germline assignment: CDR1 LNHNV and CDR2 YYDKDF (reference sequence). The V and J ends lost 2 bases and 5 bases respectively, with 18 bases between them. The CDR3 consists of 17 residues. The genes are TRBV15 and TRBJ1-4, with no clear D. The sequencing input was peripheral blood. This sequence was found in a man aged 25 to 45 with COVID-19, enrolled during active disease. CDR3 protein: CATSRRMLGPPNEKLFF. The CDR3 DNA reads as TGTGCCACCAGCAGACGTATGCTGGGCCCGCCCAATGAAAAACTGTTTTTT. Full variable domain (rest looked up from reference TRBV15 and TRBJ1-4): DAMVIQNPRYQVTQFGKPVTLSCSQTLNHNVMYWYQQKSSQAPKLLFHYYDKDFNNEADTPDNFQSRRPNTSFCFLDIRSPGLGDTAMYLCATSRRMLGPPNEKLFFGSGTQLSVL.